This T cell receptor (beta chain) was sequenced for a study of control samples from healthy donors and cancer patients. Some clones are missing from TCRdb's copy, which holds only in-frame ones; the method was immunoSEQ multiplex PCR. The table includes some 150,000 clones, around 96% detected once. The CDR3 is made up of 15 amino acids. Germline-derived CDR1 and CDR2 are SNHLY and FYNNEI. V was clipped by 10 bases and J by 2 bases; unmatched bases: 9. The chain uses TRBV2 and TRBJ2-2; 8 nucleotides match TRBD2. This TCR came from a woman in her twenties or thirties in good health. Specimen: blood. DNA for the CDR3: TGTGCCATCGACTCGGGGGGGTCTAACACCGGGGAGCTGTTTTTT. Translated, it gives CAIDSGGSNTGELFF.